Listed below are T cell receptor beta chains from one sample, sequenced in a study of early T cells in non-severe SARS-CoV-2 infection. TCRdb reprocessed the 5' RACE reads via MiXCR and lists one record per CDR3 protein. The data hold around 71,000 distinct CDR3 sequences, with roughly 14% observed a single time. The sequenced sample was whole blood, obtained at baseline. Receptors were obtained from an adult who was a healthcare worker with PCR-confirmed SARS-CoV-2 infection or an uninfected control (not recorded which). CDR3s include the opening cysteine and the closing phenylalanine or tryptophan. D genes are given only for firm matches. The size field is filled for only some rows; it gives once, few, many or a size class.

CDR3aa: CASSPGGYEQYF; CDR3nt: TGTGCCAGCAGCCCAGGGGGATACGAGCAGTACTTC; j_gene: TRBJ2-7; d_gene: TRBD1; v_gene: TRBV28; abundance: many
CDR3aa: CASSSFGRTQETQYF; CDR3nt: TGTGCCAGCAGCTCGTTCGGCAGGACCCAAGAGACCCAGTACTTC; j_gene: TRBJ2-5; d_gene: -; v_gene: TRBV7-6; abundance: -
CDR3aa: CASSWGLGTEAFF; CDR3nt: TGTGCCAGCAGCTGGGGGCTCGGCACTGAAGCTTTCTTT; j_gene: TRBJ1-1; d_gene: -; v_gene: TRBV7-3; abundance: few
CDR3aa: CASRIQGYEQYF; CDR3nt: TGTGCCAGCAGGATCCAGGGTTACGAGCAGTACTTC; j_gene: TRBJ2-7; d_gene: -; v_gene: TRBV28; abundance: many
CDR3aa: CSVGLATDTQYF; CDR3nt: TGCAGCGTTGGACTAGCGACAGATACGCAGTATTTT; j_gene: TRBJ2-3; d_gene: TRBD2; v_gene: TRBV29-1; abundance: many
CDR3aa: CASSPGTTERGELFF; CDR3nt: TGTGCCAGCAGTCCCGGGACAACCGAACGCGGGGAGCTGTTTTTT; j_gene: TRBJ2-2; d_gene: -; v_gene: TRBV7-3; abundance: -
CDR3aa: CAISETGNEQFF; CDR3nt: TGTGCCATCAGTGAGACGGGCAATGAGCAGTTCTTC; j_gene: TRBJ2-1; d_gene: -; v_gene: TRBV10-3; abundance: -
CDR3aa: CASSLSTSGSRYNEQFF; CDR3nt: TGCGCCAGCAGCTTGAGTACTAGCGGGAGTAGGTACAATGAGCAGTTCTTC; j_gene: TRBJ2-1; d_gene: TRBD2; v_gene: TRBV5-1; abundance: -
CDR3aa: CASSYEDTSYEQYF; CDR3nt: TGTGCCAGCAGCTACGAGGACACCTCCTACGAGCAGTACTTC; j_gene: TRBJ2-7; d_gene: -; v_gene: TRBV4-2; abundance: few
CDR3aa: CASSESGRINTGELFF; CDR3nt: TGTGCCAGCAGTGAGAGCGGGAGGATCAACACCGGGGAGCTGTTTTTT; j_gene: TRBJ2-2; d_gene: TRBD2; v_gene: TRBV25-1; abundance: few
CDR3aa: CASSQDTAGGYNEQFF; CDR3nt: TGTGCCAGCAGCCAAGATACAGCGGGAGGGTACAATGAGCAGTTCTTC; j_gene: TRBJ2-1; d_gene: TRBD2; v_gene: TRBV4-2; abundance: many
CDR3aa: CASSPRPREFF; CDR3nt: TGTGCCAGCAGCCCCCGCCCTCGGGAGTTCTTC; j_gene: TRBJ2-1; d_gene: -; v_gene: TRBV7-9; abundance: few
CDR3aa: CASSASFPDTQYF; CDR3nt: TGTGCCAGCAGCGCCTCCTTTCCGGATACGCAGTATTTT; j_gene: TRBJ2-3; d_gene: -; v_gene: TRBV5-6; abundance: few
CDR3aa: CASSLDRGGLGENIQYF; CDR3nt: TGTGCCAGCAGCTTGGATAGAGGCGGATTAGGGGAAAACATTCAGTACTTC; j_gene: TRBJ2-4; d_gene: -; v_gene: TRBV5-5; abundance: -
CDR3aa: CASSDYGRKSYEQYF; CDR3nt: TGTGCCAGCAGTGATTACGGGAGAAAGTCCTACGAGCAGTACTTC; j_gene: TRBJ2-7; d_gene: -; v_gene: TRBV2; abundance: -
CDR3aa: CASRAVDAGELFF; CDR3nt: TGTGCCAGCAGGGCCGTGGATGCCGGGGAGCTGTTTTTT; j_gene: TRBJ2-2; d_gene: -; v_gene: TRBV7-3; abundance: -
CDR3aa: CASSLRTSGSRWPYF; CDR3nt: TGTGCCAGCAGTTTACGGACTAGCGGGAGTCGATGGCCCTACTTC; j_gene: TRBJ2-5; d_gene: TRBD2; v_gene: TRBV28; abundance: -
CDR3aa: CASSLDPTGVYGYTF; CDR3nt: TGTGCCAGCAGCTTGGACCCGACAGGGGTCTATGGCTACACCTTC; j_gene: TRBJ1-2; d_gene: TRBD1; v_gene: TRBV5-6; abundance: many
CDR3aa: CASSPQGTGTTDTQYF; CDR3nt: TGTGCCAGCTCACCTCAAGGGACAGGAACTACAGATACGCAGTATTTT; j_gene: TRBJ2-3; d_gene: TRBD1; v_gene: TRBV18; abundance: few
CDR3aa: CASSLTDTQYF; CDR3nt: TGTGCCAGCAGCTTAACAGATACGCAGTATTTT; j_gene: TRBJ2-3; d_gene: -; v_gene: TRBV5-1; abundance: medium-sized
CDR3aa: CASTPHPLNEQFF; CDR3nt: TGTGCCAGCACTCCCCACCCTCTTAATGAGCAGTTCTTC; j_gene: TRBJ2-1; d_gene: -; v_gene: TRBV2; abundance: many
CDR3aa: CASLRDSDTGYTF; CDR3nt: TGTGCCAGCCTCCGGGACAGCGATACGGGCTACACCTTC; j_gene: TRBJ1-2; d_gene: TRBD1; v_gene: TRBV19; abundance: -
CDR3aa: CASSLAGNSNQPQHF; CDR3nt: TGTGCCAGCAGTTTAGCCGGGAATAGCAATCAGCCCCAGCATTTT; j_gene: TRBJ1-5; d_gene: -; v_gene: TRBV12-3/TRBV12-4; abundance: many
CDR3aa: CAISLGAADTQYF; CDR3nt: TGTGCCATTTCACTAGGGGCGGCAGATACGCAGTATTTT; j_gene: TRBJ2-3; d_gene: -; v_gene: TRBV6-6; abundance: few
CDR3aa: CASSPGASDEQYF; CDR3nt: TGTGCCAGCTCACCAGGGGCAAGTGACGAGCAGTACTTC; j_gene: TRBJ2-7; d_gene: -; v_gene: TRBV18; abundance: -
CDR3aa: CASSFSISQTTNEKLFF; CDR3nt: TGTGCCAGCAGTTTTTCGATATCACAGACAACTAATGAAAAACTGTTTTTT; j_gene: TRBJ1-4; d_gene: -; v_gene: TRBV12-3/TRBV12-4; abundance: many
CDR3aa: CSAPGQGVGEQYF; CDR3nt: TGCAGTGCTCCGGGACAGGGGGTTGGCGAGCAGTACTTC; j_gene: TRBJ2-7; d_gene: TRBD1; v_gene: TRBV20-1; abundance: -
CDR3aa: CASRGTGHQPQHF; CDR3nt: TGTGCCAGCAGGGGGACAGGGCATCAGCCCCAGCATTTT; j_gene: TRBJ1-5; d_gene: TRBD1; v_gene: TRBV6-5; abundance: many
CDR3aa: CSVATSGSPQNTQYF; CDR3nt: TGCAGCGTAGCGACTAGCGGGAGCCCCCAGAATACGCAGTATTTT; j_gene: TRBJ2-3; d_gene: TRBD2; v_gene: TRBV29-1; abundance: many
CDR3aa: CASSEMGTEAFF; CDR3nt: TGTGCCAGCAGTGAGATGGGAACTGAAGCTTTCTTT; j_gene: TRBJ1-1; d_gene: -; v_gene: TRBV6-1; abundance: few
CDR3aa: CASSLAGTYEQYF; CDR3nt: TGTGCCAGCAGTTTAGCGGGGACCTACGAGCAGTACTTC; j_gene: TRBJ2-7; d_gene: -; v_gene: TRBV12-3/TRBV12-4; abundance: many
CDR3aa: CASSVTGLEQFF; CDR3nt: TGTGCCAGCAGCGTAACGGGACTAGAGCAGTTCTTC; j_gene: TRBJ2-1; d_gene: TRBD2; v_gene: TRBV11-3; abundance: -
CDR3aa: CASSSRGTEAFF; CDR3nt: TGTGCCAGCAGCTCTCGGGGGACTGAAGCTTTCTTT; j_gene: TRBJ1-1; d_gene: -; v_gene: TRBV6-5; abundance: many
CDR3aa: CSVEDLRGANTEAFF; CDR3nt: TGCAGCGTTGAAGATTTGCGGGGGGCGAACACTGAAGCTTTCTTT; j_gene: TRBJ1-1; d_gene: -; v_gene: TRBV29-1; abundance: -
CDR3aa: CSGNRGGNEQFF; CDR3nt: TGCAGCGGAAACAGAGGGGGGAATGAGCAGTTCTTC; j_gene: TRBJ2-1; d_gene: -; v_gene: TRBV29-1; abundance: many